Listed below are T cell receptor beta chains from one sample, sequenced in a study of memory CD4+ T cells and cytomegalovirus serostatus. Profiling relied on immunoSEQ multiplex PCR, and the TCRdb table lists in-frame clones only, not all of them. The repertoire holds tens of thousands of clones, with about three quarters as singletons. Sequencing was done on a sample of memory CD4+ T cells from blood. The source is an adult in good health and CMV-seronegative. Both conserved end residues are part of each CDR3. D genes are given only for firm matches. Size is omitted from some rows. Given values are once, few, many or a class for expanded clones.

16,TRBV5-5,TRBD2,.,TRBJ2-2,CASSFAAGTNTGELFF,TGTGCCAGCAGCTTTGCAGCGGGAACGAACACCGGGGAGCTGTTTTTT
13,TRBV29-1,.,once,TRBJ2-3,CSVDADHRDTQYF,TGCAGCGTTGATGCAGATCATAGGGATACGCAGTATTTT
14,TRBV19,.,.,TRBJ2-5,CASGTRGLEETQYF,TGTGCCAGTGGTACGCGGGGTCTCGAAGAGACCCAGTACTTC
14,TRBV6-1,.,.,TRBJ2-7,CASSEGGGSYEQYF,TGTGCCAGCAGTGAGGGGGGCGGGAGCTACGAGCAGTACTTC
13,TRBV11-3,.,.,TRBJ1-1,CASSLLEAGEAFF,TGTGCCAGCAGCTTACTCGAGGCGGGGGAAGCTTTCTTT
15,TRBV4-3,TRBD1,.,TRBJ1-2,CASSQGVQGFYGYTF,TGCGCCAGCAGCCAAGGCGTACAGGGGTTCTATGGCTACACCTTC
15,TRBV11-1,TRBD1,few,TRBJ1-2,CASSPNSGQGEGYTF,TGTGCCAGCAGCCCTAATTCGGGACAGGGTGAAGGCTACACCTTC
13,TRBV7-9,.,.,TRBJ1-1,CASSLELNTEAFF,TGTGCCAGCAGCTTAGAGCTGAACACTGAAGCTTTCTTT
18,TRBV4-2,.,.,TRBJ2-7,CASSPGPPGRTSSYEQYF,TGTGCCAGCAGCCCAGGCCCACCGGGACGGACCAGCTCCTACGAGCAGTACTTC
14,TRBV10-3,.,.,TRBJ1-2,CAISESGGNYGYTF,TGTGCCATCAGTGAGTCTGGGGGGAACTATGGCTACACCTTC
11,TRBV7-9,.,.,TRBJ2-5,CASSHQETQYF,TGTGCCAGCAGCCACCAAGAGACCCAGTACTTC
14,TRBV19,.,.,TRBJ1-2,CASSIIRGDYGYTF,TGTGCCAGTAGTATAATCCGGGGGGACTATGGCTACACCTTC
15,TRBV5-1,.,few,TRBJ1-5,CASSFRGDSNQPQHF,TGCGCCAGCAGCTTCCGGGGGGATAGCAATCAGCCCCAGCATTTT
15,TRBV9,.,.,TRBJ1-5,CASSPQGRMDQPQHF,TGTGCCAGCAGCCCTCAAGGGAGGATGGATCAGCCCCAGCATTTT
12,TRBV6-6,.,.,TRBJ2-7,CASSPPYDEQYF,TGTGCCAGCAGCCCTCCATACGACGAGCAGTACTTC
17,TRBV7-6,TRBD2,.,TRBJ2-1,CASSLDPGTSGKNEQFF,TGTGCCAGCAGCTTAGACCCCGGGACTAGCGGGAAGAATGAGCAGTTCTTC
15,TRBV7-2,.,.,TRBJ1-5,CASSLEGYSNQPQHF,TGTGCCAGCAGCTTAGAAGGTTATAGCAATCAGCCCCAGCATTTT
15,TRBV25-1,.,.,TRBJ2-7,CASSEYRTGGIEQYF,TGTGCCAGCAGTGAATACCGGACAGGAGGGATCGAGCAGTACTTC
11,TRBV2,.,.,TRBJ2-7,CASSEGYEQYF,TGTGCCAGCAGTGAAGGATACGAGCAGTACTTC
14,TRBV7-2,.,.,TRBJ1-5,CASSFKGRNQPQHF,TGTGCCAGCAGCTTTAAGGGAAGAAATCAGCCCCAGCATTTT
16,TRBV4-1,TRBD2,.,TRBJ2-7,CASSQEGTSGKYEQYF,TGCGCCAGCAGCCAAGAGGGGACTAGCGGGAAATACGAGCAGTACTTC
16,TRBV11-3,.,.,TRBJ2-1,CASSSGQVRKFNEQFF,TGTGCCAGCAGCTCCGGACAAGTAAGAAAGTTCAATGAGCAGTTCTTC
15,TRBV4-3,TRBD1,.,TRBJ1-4,CASSQVATGGEKLFF,TGCGCCAGCAGCCAAGTAGCGACAGGGGGGGAAAAACTGTTTTTT
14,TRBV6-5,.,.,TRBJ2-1,CASRPPRGYNEQFF,TGTGCCAGCAGGCCACCCCGGGGTTACAATGAGCAGTTCTTC
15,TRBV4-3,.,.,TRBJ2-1,CASSQDASGVDEQFF,TGCGCCAGCAGCCAAGATGCCTCCGGGGTAGATGAGCAGTTCTTC
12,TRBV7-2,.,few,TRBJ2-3,CASSQETDTQYF,TGTGCCAGCAGCCAGGAAACAGATACGCAGTATTTT
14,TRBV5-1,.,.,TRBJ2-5,CASSLMGSKETQYF,TGCGCCAGCAGCTTAATGGGCTCTAAGGAGACCCAGTACTTC
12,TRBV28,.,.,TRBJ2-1,CASSPNGRKQFF,TGTGCCAGCAGTCCCAACGGACGGAAGCAGTTCTTC
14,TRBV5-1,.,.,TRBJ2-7,CASSLTGTLNEQYF,TGCGCCAGCAGCTTGACGGGAACCCTCAACGAGCAGTACTTC
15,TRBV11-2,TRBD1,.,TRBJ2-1,CASTRQAGGSYEQFF,TGTGCCAGCACCCGACAGGCAGGGGGCAGTTATGAGCAGTTCTTC
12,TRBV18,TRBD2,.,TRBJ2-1,CASSPLAGEQFF,TGTGCCAGCTCGCCGCTAGCGGGGGAGCAGTTCTTC
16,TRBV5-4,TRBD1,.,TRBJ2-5,CASSLTGQSQRWTQYF,TGTGCCAGCAGCTTGACGGGACAGAGCCAAAGATGGACCCAGTACTTC
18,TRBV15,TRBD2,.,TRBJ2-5,CATSTYSGRILVGETQYF,TGTGCCACCAGCACCTATAGCGGGAGAATTCTGGTTGGAGAGACCCAGTACTTC
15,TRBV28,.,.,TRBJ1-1,CASTSPDRQYTEAFF,TGTGCCAGTACTTCTCCGGACCGACAATACACTGAAGCTTTCTTT
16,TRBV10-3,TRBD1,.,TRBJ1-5,CAISGSGQGASQPQHF,TGTGCCATCAGTGGTTCGGGACAGGGGGCCTCGCAGCCCCAGCATTTT
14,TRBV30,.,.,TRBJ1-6,CAGTYLGYNSPLHF,TGTGCCGGGACCTATCTGGGTTATAATTCACCCCTCCACTTT
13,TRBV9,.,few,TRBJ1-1,CASSVGASTEAFF,TGTGCCAGCAGCGTAGGGGCGAGCACTGAAGCTTTCTTT
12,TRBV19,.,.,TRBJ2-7,CASSSGSYEQYF,TGTGCCAGTAGTTCCGGTTCCTACGAGCAGTACTTC
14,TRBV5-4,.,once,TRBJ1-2,CASSPDGRGYGYTF,TGTGCCAGCAGCCCGGACGGTCGTGGCTATGGCTACACCTTC
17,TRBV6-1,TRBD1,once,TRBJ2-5,CASSDDRVRNRGETQYF,TGTGCCAGCAGTGACGACAGGGTCAGGAATAGGGGGGAGACCCAGTACTTC
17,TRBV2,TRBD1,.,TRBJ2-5,CASRGDRGPGGYETQYF,TGTGCCAGCAGGGGGGACAGGGGCCCCGGTGGGTATGAGACCCAGTACTTC
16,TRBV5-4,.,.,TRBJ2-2,CASSAPRVGGTGELFF,TGTGCCAGCAGCGCCCCCAGGGTTGGTGGAACCGGGGAGCTGTTTTTT
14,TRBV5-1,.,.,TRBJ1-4,CASSQEGVQEKLFF,TGCGCCAGCAGCCAGGAAGGGGTTCAAGAAAAACTGTTTTTT
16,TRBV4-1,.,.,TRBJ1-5,CASSPSQSASNQPQHF,TGCGCCAGCAGCCCCTCGCAGTCTGCTAGCAATCAGCCCCAGCATTTT
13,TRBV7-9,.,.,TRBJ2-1,CASSFSFGDEQFF,TGTGCCAGCAGCTTTTCATTCGGGGATGAGCAGTTCTTC
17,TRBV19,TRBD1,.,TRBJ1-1,CASSIGERGTGNTEAFF,TGTGCCAGTAGTATTGGAGAGCGGGGGACAGGGAACACTGAAGCTTTCTTT
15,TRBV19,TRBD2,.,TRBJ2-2,CASRESSGRAGELFF,TGTGCCAGTAGGGAAAGTAGCGGGAGAGCCGGGGAGCTGTTTTTT
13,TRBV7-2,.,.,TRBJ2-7,CASSFDRSNEQYF,TGTGCCAGCAGCTTCGACAGGTCCAACGAGCAGTACTTC
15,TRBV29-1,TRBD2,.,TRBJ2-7,CSVGGGWAEASEQYF,TGCAGCGTTGGGGGAGGGTGGGCGGAAGCATCCGAGCAGTACTTC
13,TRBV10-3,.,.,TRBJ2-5,CAISDGRGETQYF,TGTGCCATCAGTGATGGTAGAGGCGAGACCCAGTACTTC
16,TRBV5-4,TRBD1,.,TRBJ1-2,CASSARQGAGYNGYTF,TGTGCCAGCAGCGCGAGACAGGGGGCGGGTTACAATGGCTACACCTTC